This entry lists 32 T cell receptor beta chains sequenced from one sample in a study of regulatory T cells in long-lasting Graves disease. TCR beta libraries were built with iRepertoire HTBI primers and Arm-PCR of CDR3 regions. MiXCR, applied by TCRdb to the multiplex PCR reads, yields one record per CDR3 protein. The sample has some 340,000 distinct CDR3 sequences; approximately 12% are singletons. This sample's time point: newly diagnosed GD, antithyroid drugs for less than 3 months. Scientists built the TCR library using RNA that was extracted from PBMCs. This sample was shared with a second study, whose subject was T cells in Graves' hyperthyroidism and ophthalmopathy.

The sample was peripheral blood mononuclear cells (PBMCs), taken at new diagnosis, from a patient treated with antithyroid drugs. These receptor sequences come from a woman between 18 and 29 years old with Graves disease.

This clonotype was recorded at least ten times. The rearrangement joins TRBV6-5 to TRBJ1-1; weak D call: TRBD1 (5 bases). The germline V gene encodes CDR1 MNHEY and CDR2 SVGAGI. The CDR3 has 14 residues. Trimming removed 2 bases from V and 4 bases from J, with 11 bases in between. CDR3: CASSYISRGTEAFF. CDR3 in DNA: TGTGCCAGCAGTTACATATCGAGGGGCACTGAAGCTTTCTTT.

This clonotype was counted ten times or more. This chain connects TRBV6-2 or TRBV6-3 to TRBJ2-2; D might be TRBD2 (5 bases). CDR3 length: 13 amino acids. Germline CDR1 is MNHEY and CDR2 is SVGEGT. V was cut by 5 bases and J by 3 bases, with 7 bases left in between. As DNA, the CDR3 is TGTGCCAGCAGTCTAGCCCACACCGGGGAGCTGTTTTTT. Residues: CASSLAHTGELFF.

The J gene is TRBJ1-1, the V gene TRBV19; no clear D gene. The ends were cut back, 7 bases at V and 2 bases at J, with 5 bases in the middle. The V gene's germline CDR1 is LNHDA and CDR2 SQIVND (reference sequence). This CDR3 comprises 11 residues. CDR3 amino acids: CASTGNTEAFF. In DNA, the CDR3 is TGTGCCAGTACCGGCAACACTGAAGCTTTCTTT.

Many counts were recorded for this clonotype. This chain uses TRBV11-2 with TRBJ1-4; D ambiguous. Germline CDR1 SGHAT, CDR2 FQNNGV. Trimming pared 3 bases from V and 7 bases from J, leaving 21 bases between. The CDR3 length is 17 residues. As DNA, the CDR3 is TGTGCCAGCAGCTTTATCGAGCTCAGCCGTACCCGTGAAAAACTGTTTTTT. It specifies CASSFIELSRTREKLFF.

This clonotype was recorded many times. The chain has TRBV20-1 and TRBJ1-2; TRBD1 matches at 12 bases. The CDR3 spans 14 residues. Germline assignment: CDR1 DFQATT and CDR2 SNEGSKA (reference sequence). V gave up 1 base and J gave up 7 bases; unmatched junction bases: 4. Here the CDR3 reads CSARGDRGRPGYTF. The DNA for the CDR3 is TGCAGTGCTAGAGGGGACAGGGGGCGTCCTGGCTACACCTTC.

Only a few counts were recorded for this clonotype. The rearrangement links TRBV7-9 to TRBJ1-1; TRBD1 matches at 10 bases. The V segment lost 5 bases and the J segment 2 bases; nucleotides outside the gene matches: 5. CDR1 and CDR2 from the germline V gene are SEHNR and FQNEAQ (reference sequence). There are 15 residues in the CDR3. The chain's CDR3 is CASSEWTGGNTEAFF. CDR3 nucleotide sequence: TGTGCCAGCAGCGAGTGGACAGGGGGAAACACTGAAGCTTTCTTT.

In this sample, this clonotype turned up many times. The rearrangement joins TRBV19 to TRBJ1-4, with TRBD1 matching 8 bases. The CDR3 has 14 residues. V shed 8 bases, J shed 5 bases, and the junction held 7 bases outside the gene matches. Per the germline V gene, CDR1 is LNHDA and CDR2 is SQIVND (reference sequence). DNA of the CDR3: TGTGCCAGTTCCCCCGGGACAGGAAATGAAAAACTGTTTTTT. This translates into CASSPGTGNEKLFF.

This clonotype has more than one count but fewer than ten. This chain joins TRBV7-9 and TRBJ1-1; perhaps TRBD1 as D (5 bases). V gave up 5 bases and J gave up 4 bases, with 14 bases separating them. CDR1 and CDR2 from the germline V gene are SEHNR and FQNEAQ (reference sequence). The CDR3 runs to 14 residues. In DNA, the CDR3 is TGTGCCAGCAGCCCAGACAGATTTGGCACTGAAGCTTTCTTT. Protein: CASSPDRFGTEAFF.

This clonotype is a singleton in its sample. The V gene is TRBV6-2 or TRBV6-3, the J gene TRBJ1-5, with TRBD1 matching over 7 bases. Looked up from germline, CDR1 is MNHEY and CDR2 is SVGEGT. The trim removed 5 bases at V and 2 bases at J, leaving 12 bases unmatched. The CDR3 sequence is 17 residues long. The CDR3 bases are TGTGCCAGCAGTGAACCTCCGGACAGGATCGGCAATCAGCCCCAGCATTTT. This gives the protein CASSEPPDRIGNQPQHF.

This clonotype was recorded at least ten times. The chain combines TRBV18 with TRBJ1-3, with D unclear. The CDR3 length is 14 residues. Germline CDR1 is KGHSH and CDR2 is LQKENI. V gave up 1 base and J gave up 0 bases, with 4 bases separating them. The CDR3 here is CASSPQSSGNTIYF. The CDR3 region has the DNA TGTGCCAGCTCACCACAGTCCTCTGGAAACACCATATATTTT.

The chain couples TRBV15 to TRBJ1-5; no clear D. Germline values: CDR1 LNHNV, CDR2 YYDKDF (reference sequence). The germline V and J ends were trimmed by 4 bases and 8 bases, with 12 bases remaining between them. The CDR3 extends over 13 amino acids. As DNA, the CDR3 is TGTGCCACCAGCATTGACCAACCGGAGCCCCAGCATTTT. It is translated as CATSIDQPEPQHF.

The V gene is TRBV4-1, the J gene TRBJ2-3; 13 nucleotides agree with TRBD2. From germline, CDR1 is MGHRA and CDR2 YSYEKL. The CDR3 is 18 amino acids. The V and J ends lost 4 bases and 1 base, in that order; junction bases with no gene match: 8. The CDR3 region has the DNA TGCGCCAGCAGCCGCAGGACTAGCGGGAGCCAGCGCACAGATACGCAGTATTTT. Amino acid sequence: CASSRRTSGSQRTDTQYF.

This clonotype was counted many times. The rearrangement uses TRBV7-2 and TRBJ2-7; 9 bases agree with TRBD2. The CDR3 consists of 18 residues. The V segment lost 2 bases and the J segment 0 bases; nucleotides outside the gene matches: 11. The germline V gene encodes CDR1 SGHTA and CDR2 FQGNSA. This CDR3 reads CASSLRSHSGSHSYEQYF. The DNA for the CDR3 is TGTGCCAGCAGCTTAAGGTCCCATAGCGGGAGCCACTCCTACGAGCAGTACTTC.

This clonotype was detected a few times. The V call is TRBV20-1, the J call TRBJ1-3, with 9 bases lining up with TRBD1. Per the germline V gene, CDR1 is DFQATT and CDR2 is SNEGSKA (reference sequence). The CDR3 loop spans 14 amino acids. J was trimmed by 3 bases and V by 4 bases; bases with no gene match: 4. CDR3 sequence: CSAMGQGFGNTIYF. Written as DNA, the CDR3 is TGCAGTGCTATGGGACAGGGCTTTGGAAACACCATATATTTT.

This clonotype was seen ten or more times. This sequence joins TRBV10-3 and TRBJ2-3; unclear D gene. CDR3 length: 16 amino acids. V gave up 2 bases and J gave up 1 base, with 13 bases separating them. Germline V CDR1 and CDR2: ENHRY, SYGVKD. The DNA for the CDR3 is TGTGCCATCAGTGAGACCTGGGCGCAGGGCACAGATACGCAGTATTTT. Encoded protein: CAISETWAQGTDTQYF.

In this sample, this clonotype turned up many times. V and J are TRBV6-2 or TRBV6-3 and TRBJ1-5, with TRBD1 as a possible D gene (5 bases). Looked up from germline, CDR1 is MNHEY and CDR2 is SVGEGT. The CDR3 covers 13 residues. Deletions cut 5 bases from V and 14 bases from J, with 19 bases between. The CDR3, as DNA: TGTGCCAGCAGTGGACACTGGAGGGACCCCGAGCATTTT. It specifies CASSGHWRDPEHF.

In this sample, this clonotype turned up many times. Here the CDR3 reads CASSPLEVRGDRGRGYTF. In DNA, the CDR3 is TGTGCCAGCAGCCCCTTAGAGGTGCGCGGTGACAGAGGGCGAGGCTACACCTTC. The chain carries TRBV7-9 and TRBJ1-2; the D gene is possibly TRBD1 (5 bases). Per the germline V gene, CDR1 is SEHNR and CDR2 is FQNEAQ (reference sequence). V was clipped by 5 bases and J by 8 bases, with 30 bases between them. The CDR3 loop spans 18 amino acids.

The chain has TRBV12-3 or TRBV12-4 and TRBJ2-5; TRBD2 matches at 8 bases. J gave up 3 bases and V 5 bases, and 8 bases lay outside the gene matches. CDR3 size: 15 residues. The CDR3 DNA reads TGTGCCAGCAGTACACCGGGGGGGCTGGAAGAGACCCAGTACTTC. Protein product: CASSTPGGLEETQYF.

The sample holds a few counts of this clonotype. CDR3 sequence: CASSPNQDRPSEAFF. CDR3 DNA sequence: TGTGCCAGCAGCCCTAACCAGGACAGGCCTTCAGAAGCTTTCTTT. The chain has TRBV7-9 and TRBJ1-1, with TRBD1 identical over 7 bases. Germline V lookup: CDR1 SEHNR, CDR2 FQNEAQ (reference sequence). V lost 5 bases to trimming and J lost 8 bases; unmatched junction nucleotides: 14. CDR3 length equals 15 residues.

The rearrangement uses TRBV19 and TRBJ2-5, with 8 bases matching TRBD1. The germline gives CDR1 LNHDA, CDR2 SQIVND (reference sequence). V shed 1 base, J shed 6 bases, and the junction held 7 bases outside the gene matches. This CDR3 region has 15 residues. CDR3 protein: CASSIVGQGKKTQYF. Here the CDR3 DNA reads TGTGCCAGTAGTATAGTTGGACAGGGAAAGAAGACCCAGTACTTC. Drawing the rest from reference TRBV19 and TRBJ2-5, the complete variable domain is DGGITQSPKYLFRKEGQNVTLSCEQNLNHDAMYWYRQDPGQGLRLIYYSQIVNDFQKGDIAEGYSVSREKKESFPLTVTSAQKNPTAFYLCASSIVGQGKKTQYFGPGTRLLVL.

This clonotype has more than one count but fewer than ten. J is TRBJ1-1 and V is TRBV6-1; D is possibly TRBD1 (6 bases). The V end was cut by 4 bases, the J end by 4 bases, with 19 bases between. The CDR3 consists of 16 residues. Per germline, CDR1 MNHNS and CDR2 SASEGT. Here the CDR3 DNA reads TGTGCCAGCAGTGCAGGGGAGTGGACTGGAGGCACTGAAGCTTTCTTT. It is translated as CASSAGEWTGGTEAFF.

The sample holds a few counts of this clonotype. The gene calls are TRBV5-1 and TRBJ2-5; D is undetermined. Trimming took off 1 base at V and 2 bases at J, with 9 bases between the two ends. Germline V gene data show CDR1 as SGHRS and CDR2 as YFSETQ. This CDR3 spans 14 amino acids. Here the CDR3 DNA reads TGCGCCAGCAGCTTGACAGTACTTCAAGAGACCCAGTACTTC. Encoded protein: CASSLTVLQETQYF.

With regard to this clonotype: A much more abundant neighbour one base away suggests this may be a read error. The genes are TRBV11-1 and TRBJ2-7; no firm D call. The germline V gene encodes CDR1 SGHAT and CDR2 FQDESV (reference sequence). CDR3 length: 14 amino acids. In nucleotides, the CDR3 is TGTGCCGGCAGCTTAGCCTCAACGATCTACGAGCAGTACTTC. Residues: CAGSLASTIYEQYF.

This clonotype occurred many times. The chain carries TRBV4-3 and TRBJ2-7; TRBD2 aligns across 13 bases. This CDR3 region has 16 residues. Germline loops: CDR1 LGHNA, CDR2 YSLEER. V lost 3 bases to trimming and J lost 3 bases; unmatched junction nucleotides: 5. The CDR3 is CASSQGTSGTDYEQYF. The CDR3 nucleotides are TGCGCCAGCAGCCAGGGGACTAGCGGGACAGACTACGAGCAGTACTTC.

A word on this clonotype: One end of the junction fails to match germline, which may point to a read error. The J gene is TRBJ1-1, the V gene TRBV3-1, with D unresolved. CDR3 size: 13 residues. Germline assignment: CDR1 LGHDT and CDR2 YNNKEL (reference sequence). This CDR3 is CASSQVLNSEAFF. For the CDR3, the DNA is TGTGCCAGCAGCCAGGTCCTGAACTCTGAAGCTTTCTTT.

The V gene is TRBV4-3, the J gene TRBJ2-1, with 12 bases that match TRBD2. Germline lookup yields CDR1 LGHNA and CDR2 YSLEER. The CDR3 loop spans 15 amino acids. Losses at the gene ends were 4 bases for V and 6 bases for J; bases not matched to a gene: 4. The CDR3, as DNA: TGCGCCAGCAGCCGCCTAGCGGGAGGGTCCAATGAGCAGTTCTTC. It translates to CASSRLAGGSNEQFF.

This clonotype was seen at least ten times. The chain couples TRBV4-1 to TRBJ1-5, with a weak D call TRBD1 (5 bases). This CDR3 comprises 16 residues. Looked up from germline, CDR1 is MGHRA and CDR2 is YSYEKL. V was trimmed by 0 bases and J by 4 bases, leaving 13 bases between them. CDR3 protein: CASSQEPGVGNQPQHF. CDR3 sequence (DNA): TGCGCCAGCAGCCAAGAACCGGGGGTTGGGAATCAGCCCCAGCATTTT.

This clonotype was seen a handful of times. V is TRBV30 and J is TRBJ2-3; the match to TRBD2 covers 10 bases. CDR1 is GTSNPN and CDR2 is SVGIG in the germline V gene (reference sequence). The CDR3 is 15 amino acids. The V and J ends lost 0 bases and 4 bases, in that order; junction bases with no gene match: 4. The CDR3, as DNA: TGTGCCTGGAGTGTGCTAGCGGGAGTTCCAGATACGCAGTATTTT. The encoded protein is CAWSVLAGVPDTQYF.

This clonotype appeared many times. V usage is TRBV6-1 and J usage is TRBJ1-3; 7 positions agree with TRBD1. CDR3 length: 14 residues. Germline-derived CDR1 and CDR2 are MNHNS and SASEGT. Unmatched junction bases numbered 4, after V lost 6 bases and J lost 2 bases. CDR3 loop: CASSWTGTGNTIYF. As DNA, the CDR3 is TGTGCCAGCAGCTGGACAGGAACTGGAAACACCATATATTTT.

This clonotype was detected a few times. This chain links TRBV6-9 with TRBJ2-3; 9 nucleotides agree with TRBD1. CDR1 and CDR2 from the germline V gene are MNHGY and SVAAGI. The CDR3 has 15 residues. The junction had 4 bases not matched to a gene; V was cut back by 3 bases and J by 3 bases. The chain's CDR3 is CASSYRDRATDTQYF. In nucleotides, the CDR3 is TGTGCCAGCAGTTACCGGGACAGGGCAACAGATACGCAGTATTTT.

CDR3: CASGRDREAPYEQYV. CDR3 in DNA: TGTGCCAGCGGCAGGGACAGGGAGGCCCCCTACGAGCAGTACGTC. This chain connects TRBV6-1 to TRBJ2-7; 9 positions match TRBD1. CDR1 and CDR2 from the germline V gene are MNHNS and SASEGT. CDR3 size: 15 residues. V trimming: 8 bases; J trimming: 2 bases; junction bases outside the gene matches: 10.

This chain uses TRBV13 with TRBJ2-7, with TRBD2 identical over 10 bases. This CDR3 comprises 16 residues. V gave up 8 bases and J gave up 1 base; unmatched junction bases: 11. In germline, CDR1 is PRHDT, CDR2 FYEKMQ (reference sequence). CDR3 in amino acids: CASSSASGSSSYEQYF. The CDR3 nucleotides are TGTGCCAGCTCCTCGGCTAGCGGGAGTAGTTCCTACGAGCAGTACTTC.